This T cell receptor (beta chain) was retrieved from a study of OX40 agonist ivuxolimab in advanced cancers. Study as a whole: Treatment of patients was with ivuxolimab, an agonistic anti-OX40 (CD134) antibody. Previous treatment with anti-PD-1, anti-PD-L1 or anti-CTLA-4 therapy was allowed; 35% to 50% had received some. Study-wide findings and caveats: In general, CD8+ T cells held more expanded clones than CD4+ did, on average.

A remark on this clone: Its target is unknown.

The method was immunoSEQ multiplex PCR; TCRdb's version includes in-frame clones alone and lacks a portion of them. The sample gives about 68,000 clones, roughly nine tenths of which show up once; approximately 0.32% is in the top ten. This clonotype originated in an adult with an advanced solid tumor such as melanoma, head and neck, liver or kidney cancer. The sequences come from CD4+ or CD8+ T cells sorted from blood, collected in a trial of the OX40 agonist ivuxolimab.

CDR3 loop: CAWRRRQNYNSPLHF. In DNA form, the CDR3 reads TGTGCCTGGAGGCGGCGACAGAACTATAATTCACCCCTCCACTTT. This rearrangement joins TRBV30 to TRBJ1-6, with a possible D match to TRBD1 (5 bases). This CDR3 has 15 residues. Trimming pared 3 bases from V and 3 bases from J, leaving 12 bases between. Germline loops: CDR1 GTSNPN, CDR2 SVGIG (reference sequence).